Following are 8 T cell receptor beta chains from one sample sequenced in a study of T cells in Graves' hyperthyroidism and ophthalmopathy. RNA transcripts gave rise to amplified TCR beta CDR3 regions. TCR CDR3 underwent first-round RT-PCR with the HTBI primer set. TCRdb re-called the multiplex PCR reads with MiXCR, one entry per CDR3 protein. The repertoire includes hundreds of thousands of distinct CDR3 sequences, 15% to 18% of them detected once, and 13% to 15% sits in the top ten. Sequences were obtained from blood. The receptors originated from a woman aged 18-29 years with Graves' hyperthyroidism.

With respect to this clonotype: This may be a read error: a much more frequent sequence differs by one nucleotide. CDR3 residues: CASSAGGGGRKNTQYF. In nucleotides, the CDR3 is TGCGCCAGCAGCGCTGGAGGCGGGGGGCGTAAAAATACGCAGTATTTT. The chain is built from TRBV5-1 and TRBJ2-3; 8 bases match TRBD2. V trimming: 4 bases; J trimming: 7 bases; junction bases outside the gene matches: 14. Germline V lookup: CDR1 SGHRS, CDR2 YFSETQ. This CDR3 has 16 residues.

This clonotype was observed a handful of times. The chain has TRBV7-9 and TRBJ2-1, with 14 bases aligning to TRBD2. The CDR3 runs to 17 residues. CDR1 is SEHNR and CDR2 is FQNEAQ in the germline V gene (reference sequence). J lost 4 bases, V lost 4 bases, and 6 bases had no gene match. CDR3 sequence (DNA): TGTGCCAGCAGCTCCTCCGGGACTAGCGGGGGATACAATGAGCAGTTCTTC. This sequence encodes CASSSSGTSGGYNEQFF.

This clonotype was detected many times. This rearrangement joins TRBV20-1 to TRBJ1-1; D possibly corresponds to TRBD1 (5 bases). The length of the CDR3 is 11 residues. The ends were cut back, 3 bases at V and 8 bases at J, with 10 bases in the middle. Germline values: CDR1 DFQATT, CDR2 SNEGSKA (reference sequence). The CDR3 spells CSARGRVEAFF. The CDR3 coding sequence is TGCAGTGCTAGGGGCAGGGTAGAAGCTTTCTTT.

This clonotype was found a few times. The rearrangement joins TRBV4-2 to TRBJ1-5; TRBD1 matches 8 bases. Germline loops: CDR1 LGHNA, CDR2 YNFKEQ. This CDR3 has 16 residues. V dropped 0 bases and J dropped 7; count of bases not matched to a gene: 8. The CDR3 sequence: CASSQDGTGSVQPQHF. CDR3 in DNA: TGTGCCAGCAGCCAAGACGGGACAGGTTCGGTGCAGCCCCAGCATTTT.

This clonotype has only a few counts. V is TRBV7-9 and J is TRBJ2-4, with D perhaps TRBD1 (5 bases). In germline, CDR1 is SEHNR, CDR2 FQNEAQ (reference sequence). The CDR3 consists of 15 residues. V was pared by 1 base and J by 8 bases, with 15 bases between. CDR3 sequence reads: CASSLVSKGADIQYF. As DNA, the CDR3 is TGTGCCAGCAGCTTAGTTTCTAAAGGGGCGGACATTCAGTACTTC.

This clonotype occurred many times. This chain uses TRBV12-3 or TRBV12-4 with TRBJ1-5; 7 bases agree with TRBD1. V lost 7 bases, J lost 5 bases, and 5 bases stayed unmatched. This CDR3 comprises 13 residues. The CDR3 reads CASKTGADQPQHF. CDR3 DNA sequence: TGTGCCAGCAAAACAGGGGCGGATCAGCCCCAGCATTTT.

This clonotype was detected a few times. The rearrangement links TRBV4-3 to TRBJ1-4; no firm D call. Trimming took 4 bases from V and 8 from J, leaving 17 bases between them. Germline CDR1 is LGHNA and CDR2 is YSLEER. The CDR3 is made up of 15 amino acids. CDR3 bases: TGCGCCAGCAGCCCTTCCGGGGAGTTATACGAAAAACTGTTTTTT. Translation gives CASSPSGELYEKLFF.

The chain carries TRBV9 and TRBJ1-2, with 11 bases that match TRBD1. The CDR3 loop spans 16 amino acids. J gave up 6 bases and V 0 bases, and 7 bases lay outside the gene matches. Germline CDR1 reads SGDLS; CDR2 reads YYNGEE. CDR3 DNA sequence: TGTGCCAGCAGCGTAGCTGCGGACAGGGGGCGTGATGGCTACACCTTC. Protein sequence: CASSVAADRGRDGYTF.